This T cell receptor (beta chain) was profiled in a study of ipilimumab plus nivolumab after autologous stem cell transplantation. Study-level information: Typical patient got a handful of ipilimumab doses and about eight nivolumab doses (median). The DLBCL group included primary refractory and relapsed cases.

Starting 14 to 28 days after autologous transplant, ipilimumab 1 mg/kg was given. V shed 8 bases and J 7 bases; nucleotides not matched to a gene: 9. The CDR3 loop spans 13 amino acids. Germline V gene data show CDR1 as MGHDK and CDR2 as SYGVNS. This table comes from immunoSEQ multiplex PCR, and its TCRdb copy is limited to in-frame clones, with some not included. The sample records roughly 23,000 clones, roughly 69% being singletons. V is TRBV25-1 and J is TRBJ1-2, with 8 bases aligning to TRBD1. The sequenced sample was PBMCs, obtained in a trial of ipilimumab plus nivolumab as post-transplant consolidation. The TCR sequence derives from a male donor with diffuse large B-cell lymphoma. CDR3 nucleotides: TGTGCCAGCGAGATGACAGGGGAGCGTGGCTACACCTTC. Translating gives CASEMTGERGYTF.